One and the same sample provided the 28 T cell receptor beta chains below, sequenced in a study of T cell responses to AZD1222 COVID-19 vaccine. TCRdb's copy holds only in-frame clones and misses some; the assay was immunoSEQ multiplex PCR. The table has some 110,000 clones, roughly 90% seen once. The material was peripheral blood, obtained on day 0 of AZD1222 vaccination. These TCRs come from an adult in good health.

The rearrangement links TRBV19 to TRBJ1-1, with a possible D match to TRBD1 (5 bases). Trimming removed 5 bases at V and 4 bases at J, with 14 bases between. The CDR3 contains 14 residues. Germline values: CDR1 LNHDA, CDR2 SQIVND (reference sequence). The CDR3 sequence: CASSAQGGGTEAFF. The CDR3 DNA is TGTGCCAGTAGTGCGCAGGGAGGAGGCACTGAAGCTTTCTTT.

V usage is TRBV5-1 and J usage is TRBJ2-3, with D possibly being TRBD1 or TRBD2 (5 bases each). Trimming took off 1 base at V and 5 bases at J, with 11 bases between the two ends. Germline CDR1 and CDR2: SGHRS and YFSETQ. CDR3 length: 14 amino acids. CDR3 nucleotides: TGCGCCAGCAGCTTGTTAGAGGGGCGAGATACGCAGTATTTT. This gives the protein CASSLLEGRDTQYF. Combining the CDR3 with reference TRBV5-1 and TRBJ2-3 gives the whole variable domain KAGVTQTPRYLIKTRGQQVTLSCSPISGHRSVSWYQQTPGQGLQFLFEYFSETQRNKGNFPGRFSGRQFSNSRSEMNVSTLELGDSALYLCASSLLEGRDTQYFGPGTRLTVL.

The V gene is TRBV2, the J gene TRBJ2-5; 12 bases are a match to TRBD2. J gave up 1 base and V 6 bases, and 3 bases lay outside the gene matches. The CDR3 loop spans 15 amino acids. CDR1 is SNHLY and CDR2 is FYNNEI in the germline V gene. The CDR3 loop reads CASRPGLAGQETQYF. The CDR3 DNA reads as TGTGCCAGCAGACCGGGACTAGCGGGCCAAGAGACCCAGTACTTC.

The gene calls are TRBV18 and TRBJ2-3, with D maybe TRBD2 (6 bases). Looked up from germline, CDR1 is KGHSH and CDR2 is LQKENI. V was trimmed by 3 bases and J by 2 bases, leaving 18 bases between them. This CDR3 contains 17 residues. This CDR3 reads CASSPRESQRTTDTQYF. For the CDR3, the DNA is TGTGCCAGCTCACCCCGGGAGAGTCAGCGGACCACAGATACGCAGTATTTT.

The V gene is TRBV4-2, the J gene TRBJ2-7; a weak D match, TRBD1 (5 bases). Trimming left V 4 bases short and J 3 bases short, with 13 bases between. Germline values: CDR1 LGHNA, CDR2 YNFKEQ. The CDR3 totals 14 residues. CDR3: CASSPRQGGYEQYF. As DNA, the CDR3 is TGTGCCAGCAGCCCTCGGCAGGGTGGCTACGAGCAGTACTTC.

The V and J genes are TRBV19 and TRBJ1-5, with D uncertain. Germline V gives CDR1 LNHDA, CDR2 SQIVND (reference sequence). Trimming took off 5 bases at V and 7 bases at J, with 12 bases between the two ends. The length of the CDR3 is 13 residues. As DNA, the CDR3 is TGTGCCAGTAGTCCGGACCTCGGCCAGCCCCAGCATTTT. This gives the protein CASSPDLGQPQHF.

The chain recombines TRBV24-1 with TRBJ2-4; D is ambiguous. Deletions cut 4 bases from V and 13 bases from J, with 19 bases between. In germline, CDR1 is KGHDR, CDR2 SFDVKD. This CDR3 region has 14 residues. In DNA form, the CDR3 reads TGTGCCACCAGTGACCCCAGGTCTCCCGGGCCCCAGTACTTC. Amino acids: CATSDPRSPGPQYF.

The V call is TRBV5-1, the J call TRBJ2-5; 11 bases match TRBD2. This CDR3 is built from 16 residues. J lost 4 bases, V lost 5 bases, and 10 bases had no gene match. The V gene's germline CDR1 is SGHRS and CDR2 YFSETQ. CDR3 region: CASSYSSGRTRETQYF. The CDR3 bases are TGCGCCAGCAGTTATTCTAGCGGGAGGACGAGAGAGACCCAGTACTTC.

V gene TRBV6-5 combines with J gene TRBJ2-6; D could derive from TRBD1 or TRBD2 (6 bases each). The CDR3 consists of 13 residues. V lost 8 bases to trimming and J lost 4 bases, with 9 bases between them. The germline V gene has CDR1 MNHEY and CDR2 SVGAGI. The CDR3 nucleotides are TGTGCCAGCCGGGGGCCGGGGGCCAACGTCCTGACTTTC. Amino acid sequence: CASRGPGANVLTF.

The rearrangement uses TRBV2 and TRBJ1-4; D possibly corresponds to TRBD1 (5 bases). Germline V gene lookup returns CDR1 SNHLY and CDR2 FYNNEI. CDR3 length: 15 amino acids. V was clipped by 6 bases and J by 4 bases, with 15 bases between them. The CDR3 DNA sequence: TGTGCCAGCAGCCGACAGAGTTTGTTTAATGAAAAACTGTTTTTT. This gives the protein CASSRQSLFNEKLFF.

The rearrangement uses TRBV21-1 and TRBJ2-6; no check of the table's D call, TRBD1, against the DNA was made. TRBV21-1 is a pseudogene locus. The CDR3 totals 18 residues. DNA for the CDR3: TGTGCCAGCAGCAATGTTCACAGGGTAGTTTCTGGGGCCAACGTCCTGACTTTC. This gives the protein CASSNVHRVVSGANVLTF.

The CDR3 sequence: CASSLGQGTNEKLFF. CDR3 sequence (DNA): TGTGCCAGCAGCTTAGGCCAGGGCACTAATGAAAAACTGTTTTTT. The chain employs TRBV7-9 and TRBJ1-4, with D possibly being TRBD1 (5 bases). The CDR3 loop spans 15 amino acids. Trimming removed 1 base from V and 2 bases from J, with 8 bases in between. Germline V gene data show CDR1 as SEHNR and CDR2 as FQNEAQ (reference sequence).

The chain is built from TRBV19 and TRBJ1-1; D perhaps matches TRBD1 (6 bases). Germline V gives CDR1 LNHDA, CDR2 SQIVND (reference sequence). Trimming took 6 bases from V and 3 from J, leaving 17 bases between them. This CDR3 contains 15 residues. CDR3 residues: CASSPTGPFYTEAFF. The CDR3 DNA reads TGTGCCAGTAGCCCCACAGGGCCATTCTACACTGAAGCTTTCTTT.

The chain is built from TRBV29-1 and TRBJ1-5, with no clear D. V dropped 7 bases and J dropped 0 bases, with 7 bases sitting between them. The CDR3 has 12 residues. The germline V gene has CDR1 SQVTM and CDR2 ANQGSEA. The CDR3 protein is CSGRNSNQPQHF. The CDR3 DNA is TGCAGCGGCCGGAATAGCAATCAGCCCCAGCATTTT.

CDR3 amino acids: CASSLARSYGYTF. CDR3 DNA: TGTGCCAGCAGCTTAGCCCGGAGCTATGGCTACACCTTC. V and J are TRBV7-2 and TRBJ1-2; no clear D. This CDR3 is built from 13 residues. The V and J ends lost 0 bases and 4 bases respectively, with 6 bases between them. The germline gives CDR1 SGHTA, CDR2 FQGNSA.

This chain joins TRBV12-3 or TRBV12-4 and TRBJ1-3, with no clear D. V was cut by 6 bases and J by 7 bases, with 13 bases left in between. The CDR3 totals 13 residues. The CDR3 sequence: CASSPGYPNTIYF. Written as DNA, the CDR3 is TGTGCCAGCAGCCCGGGGTACCCCAACACCATATATTTT.

V usage is TRBV7-3 and J usage is TRBJ2-2; maybe TRBD2 (6 bases). Germline assignment: CDR1 SGHTA and CDR2 FQGTGA. This CDR3 has 14 amino acids. V was pared by 8 bases and J by 3 bases, with 13 bases between. The CDR3 DNA follows: TGTGCCAGCGGCGAGAGCGGGTACACCGGGGAGCTGTTTTTT. Translated: CASGESGYTGELFF.

V is TRBV2 and J is TRBJ1-2, with TRBD1 identical over 7 bases. The CDR3 consists of 12 residues. J was trimmed by 1 base and V by 10 bases; bases with no gene match: 3. Germline lookup yields CDR1 SNHLY and CDR2 FYNNEI. CDR3 DNA sequence: TGTGCCACAAGGGACAGTAACTATGGCTACACCTTC. Amino acid sequence: CATRDSNYGYTF.

This sequence joins TRBV3-1 (or the pseudogene TRBV3-2) and TRBJ2-1; D is unclear. V lost 1 base and J 1 base, leaving 8 bases between the germline ends. Germline CDR1 is LGHDT and CDR2 is YNNKEL (reference sequence). The CDR3 has 15 amino acids. For the CDR3, the DNA is TGTGCCAGCAGCCAAGCCCCTAGTTCCTACAATGAGCAGTTCTTC. It codes for CASSQAPSSYNEQFF.

The chain employs TRBV24-1 and TRBJ1-2; TRBD1 matches 7 bases. Germline V gene lookup returns CDR1 KGHDR and CDR2 SFDVKD. J was trimmed by 5 bases and V by 5 bases; bases with no gene match: 4. The CDR3 has 13 amino acids. The CDR3 here is CATSVGTAYGYTF. The CDR3 DNA reads as TGTGCCACCAGTGTCGGGACAGCATATGGCTACACCTTC.

The chain uses TRBV11-2 and TRBJ2-7; 16 bases line up with TRBD2. Germline loops: CDR1 SGHAT, CDR2 FQNNGV. CDR3 size: 18 residues. V lost 11 bases and J lost 5; bases outside the gene matches: 18. CDR3 amino acids: CAYETGTSGRVGVHEQYF. The CDR3 DNA sequence: TGTGCCTATGAGACCGGGACTAGCGGGAGGGTTGGGGTCCACGAGCAGTACTTC.

This clone showed up just once. The rearrangement joins TRBV4-2 to TRBJ1-2; D remains ambiguous. V was clipped by 4 bases and J by 0 bases, with 12 bases between them. Per germline, CDR1 LGHNA and CDR2 YNFKEQ. The CDR3 length is 15 residues. The CDR3 reads CASSLRADANYGYTF. CDR3 bases: TGTGCCAGCAGCCTCCGTGCCGATGCTAACTATGGCTACACCTTC.

The chain couples TRBV7-8 to TRBJ1-5, with TRBD1 matching 9 bases. Germline loops: CDR1 SGHVS, CDR2 FQNEAQ. The CDR3 spans 14 residues. J was trimmed by 5 bases and V by 5 bases; bases with no gene match: 4. The CDR3 protein is CASSPRDRDQPQHF. The CDR3, as DNA: TGTGCCAGCAGCCCCCGGGACAGGGATCAGCCCCAGCATTTT.

CDR3 sequence: CASSTEPTYGYTF. CDR3 bases: TGTGCCAGCAGCACGGAGCCGACCTATGGCTACACCTTC. The V gene is TRBV5-5, the J gene TRBJ1-2; no definite D call. Germline CDR1 and CDR2: SGHKS and YYEKEE (reference sequence). V lost 4 bases to trimming and J lost 4 bases, with 11 bases between them. The CDR3 is 13 residues long.

The CDR3, as DNA: TGTGCCAGCTCGGAGCGTAACACCGGGGAGCTGTTTTTT. Encoded protein: CASSERNTGELFF. The V gene is TRBV7-3, the J gene TRBJ2-2; D is uncertain. Germline V gene data show CDR1 as SGHTA and CDR2 as FQGTGA. V lost 8 bases and J lost 2, with 9 bases in between. The CDR3 length is 13 residues.

The J gene is TRBJ1-1, the V gene TRBV27, with 7 bases identical to TRBD1. V was clipped by 4 bases and J by 7 bases; unmatched bases: 9. The length of the CDR3 is 14 residues. CDR1 and CDR2 from the germline V gene are MNHEY and SMNVEV (reference sequence). For the CDR3, the DNA is TGTGCCAGCAGTTCACCTTCGGGACAGAATGAAGCTTTCTTT. This encodes CASSSPSGQNEAFF.

There are a few counts of this clone. The V gene is TRBV7-3, the J gene TRBJ2-2, with a tentative D call TRBD2 (6 bases). Deletions cut 1 base from V and 6 bases from J, with 18 bases between. Germline assignment: CDR1 SGHTA and CDR2 FQGTGA. The length of the CDR3 is 17 residues. Written as DNA, the CDR3 is TGTGCCAGCAGCTTAATGGCCCCCCGACTAGTCCCCGGGGAGCTGTTTTTT. Translated: CASSLMAPRLVPGELFF.

The rearrangement joins TRBV15 to TRBJ1-4; D is undetermined. The CDR3 has 15 residues. Deletions cut 0 bases from V and 5 bases from J, with 10 bases between. Germline values: CDR1 LNHNV, CDR2 YYDKDF (reference sequence). This CDR3 reads CATSRDPAANEKLFF. Written as DNA, the CDR3 is TGTGCCACCAGCAGAGATCCCGCGGCGAATGAAAAACTGTTTTTT. Variable domain in full (rest from reference TRBV15 and TRBJ1-4): DAMVIQNPRYQVTQFGKPVTLSCSQTLNHNVMYWYQQKSSQAPKLLFHYYDKDFNNEADTPDNFQSRRPNTSFCFLDIRSPGLGDTAMYLCATSRDPAANEKLFFGSGTQLSVL.